This T cell receptor (beta chain) was obtained from a study of identifying expanded T cells in peripheral blood. This CDR3 comprises 13 residues. From germline, CDR1 is SGHTA and CDR2 FQGNSA. Deletions cut 5 bases from V and 5 bases from J, with 12 bases between. Repertoires were generated with immunoSEQ multiplex PCR, while TCRdb's copy carries only in-frame clones and drops some. The top ten clones hold approximately 7% of a sample with around 84,000 clones, approximately 90% of them seen once. On this clone: Antigen specificity is unknown.

Study-wide results and caveats: Two-week clone count variance significantly increased as total template count grew. Differentially abundant clones: roughly 1.3 between replicates, around 16 at roughly 2 weeks, 19 to 20 at four.

Collection occurred without any documented infections or immune events in donors. The source is a person between 18 and 75 years old in good health. This chain uses TRBV7-2 with TRBJ1-1; D is unclear. The specimen sequenced was blood. The CDR3 is CASSLNEGTEAFF. Written as DNA, the CDR3 is TGTGCCAGCAGCCTTAATGAAGGGACTGAAGCTTTCTTT. The complete variable domain, with remaining parts taken from reference TRBV7-2 and TRBJ1-1, reads GAGVSQSPSNKVTEKGKDVELRCDPISGHTALYWYRQSLGQGLEFLIYFQGNSAPDKSGLPSDRFSAERTGGSVSTLTIQRTQQEDSAVYLCASSLNEGTEAFFGQGTRLTVV.